Listed here are 32 T cell receptor beta chains from one sample, sequenced in a study of blood T cell repertoires in COVID-19. The repertoire was sequenced with immunoSEQ multiplex PCR; TCRdb's copy has only in-frame clones and lacks some. The repertoire holds about 250,000 clones, with roughly four fifths as singletons. The sequencing input was peripheral blood. The receptor set was obtained from a woman in her seventies with acute or convalescent COVID-19.

The chain is built from TRBV5-5 and TRBJ1-6; perhaps TRBD1 as D (5 bases). This CDR3 is 14 amino acids long. In germline, CDR1 is SGHKS, CDR2 YYEKEE (reference sequence). Trimming left V 5 bases short and J 5 bases short, with 11 bases between. CDR3 sequence reads: CASRLGGNNSPLHF. The CDR3 nucleotides read TGTGCCAGCAGACTCGGGGGTAATAATTCACCCCTCCACTTT.

This clone showed up just once. The chain links TRBV18 to TRBJ2-7, with TRBD1 identical over 9 bases. The V and J ends lost 3 bases and 4 bases, in that order; junction bases with no gene match: 4. CDR3 length: 14 amino acids. Germline V gives CDR1 KGHSH, CDR2 LQKENI. The DNA of the CDR3 is TGTGCCAGCTCACCGGGACAGGGAATGTACGAGCAGTACTTC. This encodes CASSPGQGMYEQYF.

The V gene is TRBV7-2, the J gene TRBJ2-1; TRBD2 matches at 8 bases. Germline V gives CDR1 SGHTA, CDR2 FQGNSA. V was pared by 4 bases and J by 0 bases, with 5 bases of the junction left unmatched. This CDR3 contains 16 residues. CDR3 nucleotides: TGTGCCAGCAGCTACCGAGCGGGGGACTCCTACAATGAGCAGTTCTTC. Its translation: CASSYRAGDSYNEQFF.

The chain joins TRBV18 to TRBJ2-3, with 8 bases aligning to TRBD2. V shed 4 bases, J shed 5 bases, and the junction held 5 bases outside the gene matches. This CDR3 has 14 residues. Looked up from germline, CDR1 is KGHSH and CDR2 is LQKENI. This CDR3 reads CASSRAGARDTQYF. Written as DNA, the CDR3 is TGTGCCAGCTCACGAGCGGGGGCAAGAGATACGCAGTATTTT.

The V and J genes are TRBV6-5 and TRBJ1-5; D is undetermined. The V gene's germline CDR1 is MNHEY and CDR2 SVGAGI. The CDR3 is made up of 15 amino acids. V was shortened by 5 bases and J by 2 bases, with 13 bases between the two germline ends. CDR3 loop: CASSPVPQGNQPQHF. In DNA form, the CDR3 reads TGTGCCAGCAGTCCAGTCCCCCAGGGCAATCAGCCCCAGCATTTT.

The J gene is TRBJ2-7, the V gene TRBV7-6; unclear D gene. Germline CDR1 and CDR2: SGHVS and FNYEAQ. The CDR3 spans 16 residues. The V end lost 5 bases, the J end lost 2 bases, and 19 bases lay between the germline ends. CDR3 in amino acids: CASSPESPSSTYEQYF. CDR3 nucleotides: TGTGCCAGCAGCCCTGAGAGCCCTTCATCTACCTACGAGCAGTACTTC.

The rearrangement joins TRBV7-9 to TRBJ2-3, with 7 bases fitting TRBD1. Per germline, CDR1 SEHNR and CDR2 FQNEAQ (reference sequence). With 6 bases clipped from V and 4 bases from J, the junction kept 7 bases outside the gene matches. The CDR3 consists of 14 residues. The CDR3 loop is CASSRGQVPDTQYF. Here the CDR3 DNA reads TGTGCCAGCAGTCGAGGACAGGTCCCAGATACGCAGTATTTT.

The rearrangement links TRBV7-2 to TRBJ1-2, with D perhaps TRBD1 (5 bases). The V end lost 1 base, the J end lost 3 bases, and 6 bases lay between the germline ends. Germline V gene sequence: CDR1 SGHTA, CDR2 FQGNSA. The CDR3 is made up of 13 amino acids. CDR3 sequence: CASSLVQDYGYTF. The CDR3 coding sequence is TGTGCCAGCAGCTTAGTACAGGACTATGGCTACACCTTC. Variable domain in full (rest from reference TRBV7-2 and TRBJ1-2): GAGVSQSPSNKVTEKGKDVELRCDPISGHTALYWYRQSLGQGLEFLIYFQGNSAPDKSGLPSDRFSAERTGGSVSTLTIQRTQQEDSAVYLCASSLVQDYGYTFGSGTRLTVV.

This chain connects TRBV15 to TRBJ1-3, with D uncertain. This CDR3 contains 15 residues. Trimming left V 0 bases short and J 4 bases short, with 10 bases between. In germline, CDR1 is LNHNV, CDR2 YYDKDF (reference sequence). CDR3 bases: TGTGCCACCAGCAGAGATGCGGCGGGAGGAAACACCATATATTTT. Protein sequence: CATSRDAAGGNTIYF.

The gene calls are TRBV27 and TRBJ1-1, with 7 bases aligning to TRBD1. This CDR3 has 14 amino acids. Germline trimming cut 5 bases from V and 1 base from J; bases unmatched to any gene: 4. Per germline, CDR1 MNHEY and CDR2 SMNVEV (reference sequence). CDR3: CASSLGTANTEAFF. The CDR3 nucleotides read TGTGCCAGCAGTCTAGGGACAGCGAACACTGAAGCTTTCTTT.

Turning to this clone: The sample holds other DNA sequences that translate to the same CDR3. The V call is TRBV5-4, the J call TRBJ2-7; 13 nucleotides agree with TRBD2. Germline loops: CDR1 SGHNT, CDR2 YYREEE (reference sequence). The CDR3 is 15 amino acids. Trimming cost V 0 bases and J 3 bases; bases outside gene matches: 0. CDR3 sequence (DNA): TGTGCCAGCAGCTTGGGACTAGCGGGAGGCTACGAGCAGTACTTC. Translation gives CASSLGLAGGYEQYF.

The chain recombines TRBV11-3 with TRBJ2-1, with 7 bases identical to TRBD2. Germline CDR1 is SGHNT and CDR2 is YENEEA. The junction had 10 bases not matched to a gene; V was cut back by 5 bases and J by 9 bases. CDR3 length: 14 residues. The CDR3 region has the DNA TGTGCCAGCAGCCCTAGCGGCCTCAGGAGTGAGCAGTTCTTC. Amino acid sequence: CASSPSGLRSEQFF.

The chain joins TRBV11-2 to TRBJ1-2; D is perhaps TRBD1 (6 bases). CDR1 and CDR2 (germline): SGHAT, FQNNGV. Trimming stripped 5 bases from V and 4 bases from J, with 14 bases between. The CDR3 loop spans 14 amino acids. CDR3 protein: CASSPSAGAYGYTF. In DNA, the CDR3 is TGTGCCAGCAGCCCCTCAGCAGGGGCCTATGGCTACACCTTC.

The chain recombines TRBV4-1 with TRBJ1-3; possible D gene TRBD1, 5 bases. Trimming left V 2 bases short and J 0 bases short, with 8 bases between. Germline V gene sequence: CDR1 MGHRA, CDR2 YSYEKL. The CDR3 covers 15 residues. CDR3 nucleotides: TGCGCCAGCAGCCAAACAGGTATCTCTGGAAACACCATATATTTT. Amino acids: CASSQTGISGNTIYF.

The J gene is TRBJ1-4, the V gene TRBV7-2, with TRBD1 identical over 9 bases. The V segment lost 4 bases and the J segment 5 bases; nucleotides outside the gene matches: 5. Germline V CDR1 and CDR2: SGHTA, FQGNSA. The CDR3 contains 15 residues. The CDR3 loop reads CASSSIGTGNEKLFF. The CDR3 nucleotides are TGTGCCAGCAGCTCAATCGGGACAGGGAATGAAAAACTGTTTTTT. Together with reference TRBV7-2 and TRBJ1-4, the CDR3 gives the full variable domain: GAGVSQSPSNKVTEKGKDVELRCDPISGHTALYWYRQSLGQGLEFLIYFQGNSAPDKSGLPSDRFSAERTGGSVSTLTIQRTQQEDSAVYLCASSSIGTGNEKLFFGSGTQLSVL.

This clone was picked up a small number of times. The chain combines TRBV7-2 with TRBJ2-5, with D possibly being TRBD2 (7 bases). V dropped 1 base and J dropped 4 bases, with 16 bases sitting between them. The CDR3 sequence is 16 residues long. In germline, CDR1 is SGHTA, CDR2 FQGNSA. CDR3 sequence: CASSLGGTGGRETQYF. As DNA, the CDR3 is TGTGCCAGCAGCTTAGGTGGTACGGGGGGCCGAGAGACCCAGTACTTC. Full variable domain (rest looked up from reference TRBV7-2 and TRBJ2-5): GAGVSQSPSNKVTEKGKDVELRCDPISGHTALYWYRQSLGQGLEFLIYFQGNSAPDKSGLPSDRFSAERTGGSVSTLTIQRTQQEDSAVYLCASSLGGTGGRETQYFGPGTRLLVL.

This rearrangement joins TRBV6-6 to TRBJ2-2, with D possibly matching TRBD2 (6 bases). The CDR3 spans 14 residues. V lost 2 bases to trimming and J lost 6 bases, with 10 bases between them. Per germline, CDR1 MNHNY and CDR2 SVGAGI (reference sequence). The CDR3: CASSYGGLAGELFF. CDR3 coding DNA: TGTGCCAGCAGTTACGGGGGGTTGGCCGGGGAGCTGTTTTTT.

This clone has just one count. The rearrangement uses TRBV4-1 and TRBJ2-2; D uncertain. CDR3 size: 14 residues. Germline-derived CDR1 and CDR2 are MGHRA and YSYEKL. V gave up 1 base and J gave up 0 bases, with 3 bases separating them. In nucleotides, the CDR3 is TGCGCCAGCAGCCAAGCGTCGAACACCGGGGAGCTGTTTTTT. Amino acids: CASSQASNTGELFF.

The chain combines TRBV15 with TRBJ1-3; 10 nucleotides agree with TRBD1. The CDR3 spans 19 residues. Germline CDR1 reads LNHNV; CDR2 reads YYDKDF (reference sequence). Trimming cost V 0 bases and J 4 bases; bases outside gene matches: 12. The CDR3 region is CATSRDPRQGAFGGNTIYF. In DNA, the CDR3 is TGTGCCACCAGCAGAGATCCCAGACAGGGGGCGTTCGGAGGAAACACCATATATTTT.

The rearrangement uses TRBV5-6 and TRBJ1-5; tentative D call: TRBD1 (6 bases). V lost 1 base and J lost 1, with 12 bases in between. Germline values: CDR1 SGHDT, CDR2 YYEEEE. The CDR3 totals 16 residues. The CDR3 is CASSLQGPGSNQPQHF. DNA of the CDR3: TGTGCCAGCAGCTTGCAGGGGCCAGGGAGCAATCAGCCCCAGCATTTT.

This clone was seen more than once but under ten times. J is TRBJ1-5 and V is TRBV19; 8 positions match TRBD1. J was trimmed by 4 bases and V by 7 bases; bases with no gene match: 6. The CDR3 consists of 14 residues. Germline V CDR1 and CDR2: LNHDA, SQIVND (reference sequence). The CDR3 loop reads CASNTDRANQPQHF. DNA of the CDR3: TGTGCCAGTAACACGGACAGGGCTAATCAGCCCCAGCATTTT. The entire variable domain, with the rest obtained from reference TRBV19 and TRBJ1-5, is as follows: DGGITQSPKYLFRKEGQNVTLSCEQNLNHDAMYWYRQDPGQGLRLIYYSQIVNDFQKGDIAEGYSVSREKKESFPLTVTSAQKNPTAFYLCASNTDRANQPQHFGDGTRLSIL.

This clone was seen just once. The chain employs TRBV30 and TRBJ1-4, with D uncertain. The CDR3 is 14 residues long. CDR1 is GTSNPN and CDR2 is SVGIG in the germline V gene (reference sequence). Trimming cost V 7 bases and J 3 bases, with 15 bases left between them. The CDR3 nucleotides read TGTGCCTCTAACCGGGGAGGGCCTAATGAAAAACTGTTTTTT. This codes for CASNRGGPNEKLFF.

The gene calls are TRBV11-3 and TRBJ2-1, with a weak D call TRBD1 (6 bases). V lost 6 bases and J 2 bases, leaving 20 bases between the germline ends. This CDR3 spans 17 amino acids. The germline gives CDR1 SGHNT, CDR2 YENEEA. The CDR3 DNA reads TGTGCCAGCAGTTATAGATCTGGAGCAGGGGCCTACAATGAGCAGTTCTTC. It codes for CASSYRSGAGAYNEQFF.

This chain uses TRBV13 with TRBJ1-6; perhaps TRBD1 as D (5 bases). Germline CDR1 PRHDT, CDR2 FYEKMQ (reference sequence). This CDR3 region has 13 residues. Trimming removed 3 bases at V and 9 bases at J, with 9 bases between. The CDR3 nucleotides are TGTGCCAGCAGCTTGGGGCACAGTTCACCCCTCCACTTT. It codes for CASSLGHSSPLHF. The full variable domain, rest sourced from reference TRBV13 and TRBJ1-6, is AAGVIQSPRHLIKEKRETATLKCYPIPRHDTVYWYQQGPGQDPQFLISFYEKMQSDKGSIPDRFSAQQFSDYHSELNMSSLELGDSALYFCASSLGHSSPLHFGNGTRLTVT.

This clone is a singleton in its sample. The gene calls are TRBV5-1 and TRBJ1-2, with a possible D match to TRBD1 (5 bases). CDR1 and CDR2 (germline): SGHRS, YFSETQ. Trimming stripped 4 bases from V and 4 bases from J, with 11 bases between. The CDR3 is 13 residues long. CDR3 sequence reads: CASSRDRSYGYTF. Here the CDR3 DNA reads TGCGCCAGCAGCCGCGACAGATCCTATGGCTACACCTTC.

This chain uses TRBV5-1 with TRBJ2-1; perhaps TRBD2 as D (6 bases). Trimming cost V 5 bases and J 0 bases, with 15 bases left between them. The germline V gene has CDR1 SGHRS and CDR2 YFSETQ. This CDR3 has 16 amino acids. CDR3 loop: CASRLSGGSSYNEQFF. In nucleotides, the CDR3 is TGCGCCAGCAGACTGTCCGGAGGGAGCTCCTACAATGAGCAGTTCTTC. The whole variable domain, filled in from reference TRBV5-1 and TRBJ2-1, reads KAGVTQTPRYLIKTRGQQVTLSCSPISGHRSVSWYQQTPGQGLQFLFEYFSETQRNKGNFPGRFSGRQFSNSRSEMNVSTLELGDSALYLCASRLSGGSSYNEQFFGPGTRLTVL.

In its sample, this clone was seen a few times. The chain is built from TRBV19 and TRBJ1-5, with 7 bases lining up with TRBD1. CDR1 LNHDA and CDR2 SQIVND come from the germline V gene (reference sequence). The CDR3 is 18 amino acids. The V and J ends lost 5 bases and 2 bases, in that order; junction bases with no gene match: 15. For the CDR3, the DNA is TGTGCCAGTAGTTCCTGGACAGGATTCGGGTCGGGCAATCAGCCCCAGCATTTT. Translation gives CASSSWTGFGSGNQPQHF.

The chain links TRBV18 to TRBJ2-3, with a possible D match to TRBD2 (5 bases). Germline V gives CDR1 KGHSH, CDR2 LQKENI. This CDR3 comprises 15 residues. V gave up 0 bases and J gave up 0 bases, with 7 bases separating them. The CDR3 sequence is CASSPPRTSTDTQYF. The CDR3 bases are TGTGCCAGCTCACCACCCCGGACTAGCACAGATACGCAGTATTTT. Full variable domain (outside the CDR3, taken from reference TRBV18 and TRBJ2-3): NAGVMQNPRHLVRRRGQEARLRCSPMKGHSHVYWYRQLPEEGLKFMVYLQKENIIDESGMPKERFSAEFPKEGPSILRIQQVVRGDSAAYFCASSPPRTSTDTQYFGPGTRLTVL.

This clone was seen only a few times. The V gene is TRBV4-3, the J gene TRBJ1-4; maybe TRBD1 (5 bases). The CDR3 totals 13 residues. V lost 4 bases and J lost 8, with 11 bases in between. Germline V gene data show CDR1 as LGHNA and CDR2 as YSLEER. CDR3 coding DNA: TGCGCCAGCAGCCGGGGCAGGGCGGAAAAACTGTTTTTT. Translation: CASSRGRAEKLFF.

The rearrangement links TRBV24-1 to TRBJ1-4; no firm D call. Trimming stripped 3 bases from V and 4 bases from J, with 8 bases between. CDR1 and CDR2 from the germline V gene are KGHDR and SFDVKD. The CDR3 has 14 residues. CDR3 coding DNA: TGTGCCACCAGTGATGCGCAAGTTAATGAAAAACTGTTTTTT. It translates to CATSDAQVNEKLFF.

The genes are TRBV30 and TRBJ1-1; D gene uncertain. This CDR3 has 12 amino acids. Germline-derived CDR1 and CDR2 are GTSNPN and SVGIG (reference sequence). Between the trimmed V and J ends, which lost 3 bases and 1 base, there was a span of 6 bases. CDR3 region: CAWRPGNTEAFF. The CDR3 DNA sequence: TGTGCCTGGAGGCCGGGGAACACTGAAGCTTTCTTT.

This clone occurred once. J is TRBJ2-7 and V is TRBV5-1, with 9 bases matching TRBD1. From germline, CDR1 is SGHRS and CDR2 YFSETQ. The CDR3 totals 14 residues. V gave up 3 bases and J gave up 3 bases; unmatched junction bases: 4. CDR3 loop: CASSWGQGSYEQYF. In DNA, the CDR3 is TGCGCCAGCAGCTGGGGACAGGGAAGCTACGAGCAGTACTTC.